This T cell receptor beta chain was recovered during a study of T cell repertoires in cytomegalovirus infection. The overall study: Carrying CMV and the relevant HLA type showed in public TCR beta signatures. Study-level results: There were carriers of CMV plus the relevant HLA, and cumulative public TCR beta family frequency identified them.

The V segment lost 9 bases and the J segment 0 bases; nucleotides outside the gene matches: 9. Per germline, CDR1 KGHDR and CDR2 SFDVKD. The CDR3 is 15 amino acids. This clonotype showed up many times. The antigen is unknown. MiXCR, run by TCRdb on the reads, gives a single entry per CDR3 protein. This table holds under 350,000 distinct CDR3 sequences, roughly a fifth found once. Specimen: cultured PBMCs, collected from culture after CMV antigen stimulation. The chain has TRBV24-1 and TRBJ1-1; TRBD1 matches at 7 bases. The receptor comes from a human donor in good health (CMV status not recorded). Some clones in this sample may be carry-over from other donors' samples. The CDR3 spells CATRSPGGVNTEAFF. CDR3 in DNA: TGTGCCACCCGAAGCCCAGGGGGTGTGAACACTGAAGCTTTCTTT.